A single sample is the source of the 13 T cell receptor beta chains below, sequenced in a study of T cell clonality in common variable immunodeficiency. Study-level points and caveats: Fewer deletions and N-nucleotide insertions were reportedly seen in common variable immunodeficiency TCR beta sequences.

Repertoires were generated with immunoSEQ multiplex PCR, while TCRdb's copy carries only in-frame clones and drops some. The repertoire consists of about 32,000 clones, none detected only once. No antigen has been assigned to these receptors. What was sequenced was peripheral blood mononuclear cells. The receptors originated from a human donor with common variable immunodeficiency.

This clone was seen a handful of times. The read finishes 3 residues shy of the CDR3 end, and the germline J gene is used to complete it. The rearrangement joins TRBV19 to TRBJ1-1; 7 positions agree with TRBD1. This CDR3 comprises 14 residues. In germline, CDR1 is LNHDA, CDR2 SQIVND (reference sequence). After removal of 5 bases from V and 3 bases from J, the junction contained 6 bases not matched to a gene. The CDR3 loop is CASSLQGLHTEAFF. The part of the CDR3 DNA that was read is TGTGCCAGTAGTTTACAGGGGCTGCACACTGAA.

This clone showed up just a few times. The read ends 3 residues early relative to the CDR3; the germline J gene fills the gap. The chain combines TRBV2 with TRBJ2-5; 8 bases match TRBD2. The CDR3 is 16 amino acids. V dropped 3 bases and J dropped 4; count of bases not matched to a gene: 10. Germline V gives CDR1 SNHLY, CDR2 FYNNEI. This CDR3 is CASSEERGGAGETQYF. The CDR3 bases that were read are TGTGCCAGCAGTGAGGAACGGGGGGGGGCAGGAGAGACC.

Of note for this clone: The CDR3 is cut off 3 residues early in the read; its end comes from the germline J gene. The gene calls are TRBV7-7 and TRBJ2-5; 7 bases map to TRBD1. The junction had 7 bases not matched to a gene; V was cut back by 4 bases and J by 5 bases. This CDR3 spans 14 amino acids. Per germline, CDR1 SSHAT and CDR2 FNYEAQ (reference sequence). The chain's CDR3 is CASSYRGRRETQYF. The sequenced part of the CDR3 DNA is TGTGCCAGCAGCTACAGGGGACGACGGGAGACC.

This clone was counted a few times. Partial CDR3 DNA: TGTGCCAGCTCACCCTGGGACAGAGAATTAGATTCACCC. Protein sequence: CASSPWDRELDSP. The full CDR3 sequence reads CASSPWDRELDSPLHF. The chain recombines TRBV18 with TRBJ1-6; 7 bases agree with TRBD1. Read coverage stops 3 residues before the CDR3 terminus; the germline J gene supplies the remainder. The CDR3 covers 16 residues. The V gene end was trimmed by 3 bases and the J gene end by 8 bases; junction bases not matched to a gene: 10. Germline assignment: CDR1 KGHSH and CDR2 LQKENI.

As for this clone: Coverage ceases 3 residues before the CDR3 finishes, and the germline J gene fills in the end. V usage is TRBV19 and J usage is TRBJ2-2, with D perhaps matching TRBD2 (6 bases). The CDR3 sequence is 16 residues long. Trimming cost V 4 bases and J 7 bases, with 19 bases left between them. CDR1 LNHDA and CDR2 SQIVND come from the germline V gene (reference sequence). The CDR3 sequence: CASSTPLGLGGGELFF. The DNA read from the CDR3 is TGTGCCAGTAGTACCCCACTTGGACTGGGGGGCGGGGAG.

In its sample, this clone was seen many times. CDR3 region: CSASLLSGNTIYF. The covered CDR3 bases are TGCAGTGCTAGTCTACTATCTGGAAACACC. The chain carries TRBV20-1 and TRBJ1-3; D remains ambiguous. The CDR3 goes on 3 residues after the read ends, and that part is filled in from the germline J gene. Trimming removed 3 bases from V and 1 base from J, with 7 bases in between. Germline assignment: CDR1 DFQATT and CDR2 SNEGSKA (reference sequence). CDR3 length: 13 residues.

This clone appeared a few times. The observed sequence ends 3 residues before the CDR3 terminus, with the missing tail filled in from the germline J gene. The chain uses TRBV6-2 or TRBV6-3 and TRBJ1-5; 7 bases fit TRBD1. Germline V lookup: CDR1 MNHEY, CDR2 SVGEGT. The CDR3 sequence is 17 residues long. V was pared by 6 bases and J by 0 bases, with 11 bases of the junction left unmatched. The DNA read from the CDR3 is TGTGCCAGCAGCCGAACCGGGACAGAGAATAGCAATCAGCCC. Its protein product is CASSRTGTENSNQP. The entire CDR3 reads CASSRTGTENSNQPQHF.

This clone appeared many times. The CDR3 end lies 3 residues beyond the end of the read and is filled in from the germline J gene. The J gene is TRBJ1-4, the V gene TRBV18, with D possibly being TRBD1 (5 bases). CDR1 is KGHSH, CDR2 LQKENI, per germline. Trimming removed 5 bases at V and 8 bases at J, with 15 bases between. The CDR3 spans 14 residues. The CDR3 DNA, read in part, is TGTGCCAGCTCAGAGCTCCCCAGGGAAGAAAAA. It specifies CASSELPREEK. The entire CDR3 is CASSELPREEKLFF.

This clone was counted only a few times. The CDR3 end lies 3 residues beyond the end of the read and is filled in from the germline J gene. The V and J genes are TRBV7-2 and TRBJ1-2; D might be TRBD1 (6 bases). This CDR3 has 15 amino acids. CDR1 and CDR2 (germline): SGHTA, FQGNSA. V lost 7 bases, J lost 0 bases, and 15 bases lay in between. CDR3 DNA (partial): TGTGCCAGCACTCGATGGGACAATTCTAACTATGGC. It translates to CASTRWDNSNYG. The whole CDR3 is CASTRWDNSNYGYTF. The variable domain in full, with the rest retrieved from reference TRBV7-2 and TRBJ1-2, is GAGVSQSPSNKVTEKGKDVELRCDPISGHTALYWYRQSLGQGLEFLIYFQGNSAPDKSGLPSDRFSAERTGGSVSTLTIQRTQQEDSAVYLCASTRWDNSNYGYTFGSGTRLTVV.

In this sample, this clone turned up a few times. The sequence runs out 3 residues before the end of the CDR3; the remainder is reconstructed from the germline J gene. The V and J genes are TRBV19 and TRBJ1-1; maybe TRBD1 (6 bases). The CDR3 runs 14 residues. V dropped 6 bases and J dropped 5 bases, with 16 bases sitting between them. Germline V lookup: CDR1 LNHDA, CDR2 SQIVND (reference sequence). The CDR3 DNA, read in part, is TGTGCCAGTAGCCCCCTCCCAGGGGAGACTGAA. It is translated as CASSPLPGETE. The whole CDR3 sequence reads CASSPLPGETEAFF. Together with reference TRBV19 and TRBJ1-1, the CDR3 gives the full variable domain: DGGITQSPKYLFRKEGQNVTLSCEQNLNHDAMYWYRQDPGQGLRLIYYSQIVNDFQKGDIAEGYSVSREKKESFPLTVTSAQKNPTAFYLCASSPLPGETEAFFGQGTRLTVV.

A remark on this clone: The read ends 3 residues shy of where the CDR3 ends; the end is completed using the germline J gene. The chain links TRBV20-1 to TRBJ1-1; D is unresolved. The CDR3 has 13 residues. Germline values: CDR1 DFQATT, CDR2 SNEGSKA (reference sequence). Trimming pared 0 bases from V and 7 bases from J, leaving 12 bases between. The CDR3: CSARDLDSGEAFF. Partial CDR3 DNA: TGCAGTGCTAGAGATCTAGATAGTGGTGAA.

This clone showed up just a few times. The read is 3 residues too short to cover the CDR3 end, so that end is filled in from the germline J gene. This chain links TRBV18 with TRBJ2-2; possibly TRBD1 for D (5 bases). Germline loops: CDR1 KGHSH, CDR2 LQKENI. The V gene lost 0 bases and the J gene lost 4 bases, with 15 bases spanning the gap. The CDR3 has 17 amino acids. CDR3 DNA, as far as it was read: TGTGCCAGCTCACCACCCGGCTTGCAGGGCGGCACCGGGGAG. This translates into CASSPPGLQGGTGE. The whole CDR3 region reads CASSPPGLQGGTGELFF.

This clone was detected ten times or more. CDR3 loop: CASSFTPGNGYTF. CDR3 bases read: TGTGCCAGCAGCTTCACCCCAGGCAATGGC. This chain connects TRBV7-9 to TRBJ1-2; D remains ambiguous. The read gets to within 3 residues of the CDR3 end, and the germline J gene fills in the rest. Germline lookup yields CDR1 SEHNR and CDR2 FQNEAQ (reference sequence). Trimming took 3 bases from V and 6 from J, leaving 11 bases between them. The CDR3 is 13 residues long.